The text below deals with one T cell receptor (beta chain). The junction differs from germline at one of its ends, possibly a read error. The data were obtained in a study of cytomegalovirus exposure and HLA in healthy donors. On the study more broadly: Previous work identified roughly 110 million unique TCR beta sequences from around 200 million T cells.

Use of 60 Vbeta and 13 Jbeta primers characterized the PCR. The authors' processing: An analysis performed later counted 72 million or so unique TCR beta chains (roughly 11 million of them shared). Assay used: immunoSEQ multiplex PCR; TCRdb lists only in-frame clones, some missing. That table gives V, J and clone size, and the DNA gave D and trimming. The sample has about 160,000 clones; 80% are singletons. Germline V gene data show CDR1 as SGDLS and CDR2 as YYNGEE. The CDR3 runs to 13 residues. Specimen: PBMCs. This chain links TRBV9 with TRBJ2-1; the match to TRBD2 covers 8 bases. The TCR sequence derives from a male donor in good health and CMV-seropositive. The CDR3 is CASSATPGLVVIF. CDR3 DNA sequence: TGTGCCAGCAGCGCCACACCGGGACTAGTCGTGATCTTC.